What follows is one TCR beta chain and its context. This sample was included in a study of regulatory T cells in long-lasting Graves disease. Time point here: persistent/refractory GD, antithyroid drugs over 5 years with positive TRAb. PBMC RNA served as the TCR library source. Each of the patients was recruited from an endocrinology department situated in Xi'an, China. Nine milliliters of peripheral blood were taken and placed in EDTA tubes. Germline lookup yields CDR1 MNHEY and CDR2 SMNVEV (reference sequence). This CDR3 is built from 16 residues. Trimming at V came to 3 bases and at J to 3 bases, leaving 7 bases not matched to a gene. In building TCR beta libraries, iRepertoire HTBI primers were used together with Arm-PCR of CDR3 regions. One entry per CDR3 protein, called by TCRdb with MiXCR from the multiplex PCR reads. There are around 450,000 distinct CDR3 sequences in the sample; around a fifth occur only once, and roughly 7% lies in the top ten.

Source: peripheral blood mononuclear cells (PBMCs), taken when the disease was refractory, from a patient treated with antithyroid drugs. This chain uses TRBV27 with TRBJ2-5, with 10 bases identical to TRBD1. The receptor was derived from a female donor with Graves disease. The CDR3 here is CASSFTPGTGEETQYF. The CDR3, as DNA: TGTGCCAGCAGTTTTACCCCCGGGACAGGGGAAGAGACCCAGTACTTC.